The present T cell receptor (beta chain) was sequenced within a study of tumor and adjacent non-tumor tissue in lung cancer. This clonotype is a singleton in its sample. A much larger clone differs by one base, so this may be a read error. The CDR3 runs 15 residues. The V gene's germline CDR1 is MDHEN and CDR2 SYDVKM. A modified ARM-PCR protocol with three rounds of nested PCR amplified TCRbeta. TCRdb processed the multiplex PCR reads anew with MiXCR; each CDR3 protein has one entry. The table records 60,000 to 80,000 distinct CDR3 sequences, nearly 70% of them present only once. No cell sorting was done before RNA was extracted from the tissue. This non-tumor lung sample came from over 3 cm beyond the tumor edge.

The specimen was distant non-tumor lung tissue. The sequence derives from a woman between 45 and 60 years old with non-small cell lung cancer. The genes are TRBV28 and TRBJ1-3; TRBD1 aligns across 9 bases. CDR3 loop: CTSSLIGQGSNTIYF. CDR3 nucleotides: TGTACCAGCAGTTTAATAGGACAGGGGAGCAACACCATATATTTT. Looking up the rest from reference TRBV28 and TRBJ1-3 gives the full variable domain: DVKVTQSSRYLVKRTGEKVFLECVQDMDHENMFWYRQDPGLGLRLIYFSYDVKMKEKGDIPEGYSVSREKKERFSLILESASTNQTSMYLCTSSLIGQGSNTIYFGEGSWLTVV.